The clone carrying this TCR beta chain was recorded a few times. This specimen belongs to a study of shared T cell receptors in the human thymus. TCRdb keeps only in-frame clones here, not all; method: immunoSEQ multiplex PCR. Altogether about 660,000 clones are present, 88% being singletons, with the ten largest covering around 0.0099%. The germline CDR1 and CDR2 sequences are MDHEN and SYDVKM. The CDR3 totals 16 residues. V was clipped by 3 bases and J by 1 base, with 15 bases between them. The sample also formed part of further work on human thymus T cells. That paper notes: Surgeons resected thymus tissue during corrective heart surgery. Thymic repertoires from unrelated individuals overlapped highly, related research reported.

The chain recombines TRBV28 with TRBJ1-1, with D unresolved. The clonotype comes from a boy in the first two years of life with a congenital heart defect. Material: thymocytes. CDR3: CASSFEGMGPNTEAFF. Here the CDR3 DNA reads TGTGCCAGCAGTTTCGAAGGTATGGGCCCGAACACTGAAGCTTTCTTT. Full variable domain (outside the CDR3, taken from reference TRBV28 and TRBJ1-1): DVKVTQSSRYLVKRTGEKVFLECVQDMDHENMFWYRQDPGLGLRLIYFSYDVKMKEKGDIPEGYSVSREKKERFSLILESASTNQTSMYLCASSFEGMGPNTEAFFGQGTRLTVV.